This TCR beta chain was retrieved from a study of T cells after yellow fever vaccination. Study context: Low-cell-number fractions underwent preparation using SMART-Seq v4 Ultra Low Input.

This clonotype was counted many times. V lost 0 bases to trimming and J lost 8 bases, with 10 bases between them. CDR1 MNHEY and CDR2 SVGEGT come from the germline V gene. The CDR3 sequence is 13 residues long. TCRdb analysed the 5' RACE reads with MiXCR anew, one entry per CDR3 protein. The sample holds about 110,000 distinct CDR3 sequences, approximately 8.4% seen once. The sequences come from CD8+ T cells sorted from PBMCs, collected 45 days after the yellow fever booster vaccination. This chain connects TRBV6-2 or TRBV6-3 to TRBJ1-2, with unresolved D. This TCR was recovered from a man aged 25 to 40 who received the YFV17D yellow fever vaccine. CDR3 residues: CASSYSEDYGYTF. The CDR3 nucleotides are TGTGCCAGCAGTTACTCCGAGGATTACGGCTACACCTTC.